These 27 T cell receptor beta chains were all obtained from the same sample, sequenced in a study of beta chain features in type 1 diabetes. The investigators reverse transcribed all of the isolated RNA, so they sequenced expressed TCRB transcripts. Using immunoSEQ multiplex PCR, the repertoire was profiled, and TCRdb retains in-frame clones only, with some absent. The table lists 300,000 to 350,000 clones, 7.5% to 9% of them singletons. Sequences were obtained from central memory CD4+ T cells from blood. These receptors all stem from a woman between 18 and 30 years old in good health.

This chain uses TRBV2 with TRBJ2-1; 7 positions agree with TRBD2. This CDR3 has 14 residues. Germline V gene data show CDR1 as SNHLY and CDR2 as FYNNEI. J gave up 9 bases and V 8 bases, and 13 bases lay outside the gene matches. CDR3 DNA sequence: TGTGCCAGCGGGGACTACCGTTTGTTGATTGAGCAGTTCTTC. This translates into CASGDYRLLIEQFF.

The chain has TRBV5-1 and TRBJ1-1; D is ambiguous. CDR3 length: 13 amino acids. Germline assignment: CDR1 SGHRS and CDR2 YFSETQ. Trimming pared 4 bases from V and 12 bases from J, leaving 19 bases between. The CDR3 here is CASSEGSLGHSFF. CDR3 bases: TGCGCCAGCAGCGAGGGTAGTCTAGGCCACTCTTTCTTT.

This clone was detected a few times. This chain joins TRBV7-2 and TRBJ2-7; the match to TRBD1 covers 7 bases. Germline V gene lookup returns CDR1 SGHTA and CDR2 FQGNSA. The CDR3 is made up of 15 amino acids. The V gene end was trimmed by 0 bases and the J gene end by 2 bases; junction bases not matched to a gene: 4. As DNA, the CDR3 is TGTGCCAGCAGCTTAGCTGGGACAGCGACCTACGAGCAGTACTTC. Its protein product is CASSLAGTATYEQYF.

J is TRBJ2-1 and V is TRBV4-3, with D uncertain. The length of the CDR3 is 16 residues. Looked up from germline, CDR1 is LGHNA and CDR2 is YSLEER. The germline V and J ends were trimmed by 4 bases and 0 bases, with 13 bases remaining between them. In nucleotides, the CDR3 is TGCGCCAGCAGCCCACGAGCGCAAAGCTCCTACAATGAGCAGTTCTTC. It yields the protein CASSPRAQSSYNEQFF.

This clone was picked up a small number of times. This chain links TRBV5-5 with TRBJ2-1; 7 positions agree with TRBD2. From germline, CDR1 is SGHKS and CDR2 YYEKEE (reference sequence). The CDR3 covers 15 residues. With V trimmed by 4 bases and J by 5 bases, 9 bases remained unmatched. CDR3: CASSRGSGLDNEQFF. Here the CDR3 DNA reads TGTGCCAGCAGCAGGGGTAGCGGGTTGGACAATGAGCAGTTCTTC.

In this sample, this clone turned up a few times. V and J are TRBV5-6 and TRBJ2-7; D uncertain. Between the trimmed V and J ends, which lost 1 base and 0 bases, there was a span of 8 bases. There are 14 residues in the CDR3. CDR1 is SGHDT and CDR2 is YYEEEE in the germline V gene. The CDR3 region has the DNA TGTGCCAGCAGCTTGTTTCCGTTCTCCTACGAGCAGTACTTC. Translating it yields CASSLFPFSYEQYF.

This chain connects TRBV19 to TRBJ2-4; D call uncertain. The V gene's germline CDR1 is LNHDA and CDR2 SQIVND (reference sequence). CDR3 length: 14 residues. V was cut by 6 bases and J by 0 bases, with 9 bases left in between. CDR3 residues: CASRTLEAKNIQYF. As DNA, the CDR3 is TGTGCCAGTAGGACTCTAGAAGCCAAAAACATTCAGTACTTC.

This clone was counted between two and nine times. The chain couples TRBV25-1 to TRBJ1-1; D uncertain. This CDR3 is built from 14 residues. The V and J ends lost 3 bases and 3 bases respectively, with 11 bases between them. Germline V gene data show CDR1 as MGHDK and CDR2 as SYGVNS. The CDR3 here is CASSDQYHHTEAFF. The CDR3 nucleotides read TGTGCCAGCAGTGATCAATATCATCACACTGAAGCTTTCTTT.

This clone was observed a few times. V and J are TRBV13 and TRBJ1-1; TRBD1 is a possible D gene (5 bases). The CDR3 consists of 13 residues. CDR1 and CDR2 (germline): PRHDT, FYEKMQ (reference sequence). Trimming removed 8 bases at V and 5 bases at J, with 15 bases between. The CDR3 nucleotides are TGTGCCAGCTTAACCCGTCGGGGGACTGAAGCTTTCTTT. The encoded protein is CASLTRRGTEAFF.

The sample holds a few counts of this clone. The chain uses TRBV5-5 and TRBJ2-3, with no clear D. This CDR3 spans 14 amino acids. V lost 1 base and J lost 1, with 7 bases in between. The germline V gene has CDR1 SGHKS and CDR2 YYEKEE (reference sequence). CDR3 sequence (DNA): TGTGCCAGCAGCTTGCGGTTAGGCACAGATACGCAGTATTTT. Its protein product is CASSLRLGTDTQYF.

The V and J genes are TRBV7-9 and TRBJ1-5; D gene unclear. With 3 bases removed from V and 0 bases from J, the gap between germline ends came to 9 bases. Germline assignment: CDR1 SEHNR and CDR2 FQNEAQ (reference sequence). The CDR3 runs 15 residues. The CDR3 region has the DNA TGTGCCAGCAGCTTTGGCGCAAATAGCAATCAGCCCCAGCATTTT. It encodes CASSFGANSNQPQHF. The full variable domain, with the rest looked up from reference TRBV7-9 and TRBJ1-5, is DTGVSQNPRHKITKRGQNVTFRCDPISEHNRLYWYRQTLGQGPEFLTYFQNEAQLEKSRLLSDRFSAERPKGSFSTLEIQRTEQGDSAMYLCASSFGANSNQPQHFGDGTRLSIL.

The rearrangement links TRBV28 to TRBJ1-2; D may be TRBD1 (5 bases). Trimming left V 8 bases short and J 3 bases short, with 13 bases between. The CDR3 is made up of 13 amino acids. Germline values: CDR1 MDHEN, CDR2 SYDVKM. CDR3 nucleotide sequence: TGTGCCAGCCAGTTTATGACAGACTATGGCTACACCTTC. It is translated as CASQFMTDYGYTF.

This clone was seen only once. The rearrangement joins TRBV7-9 to TRBJ1-1, with a weak D call TRBD1 (6 bases). This CDR3 comprises 14 residues. Deletions cut 1 base from V and 4 bases from J, with 10 bases between. Looked up from germline, CDR1 is SEHNR and CDR2 is FQNEAQ (reference sequence). CDR3 DNA: TGTGCCAGCAGCTTAGTACAGGGCGGCACTGAAGCTTTCTTT. Amino acids: CASSLVQGGTEAFF.

This clone was seen a handful of times. This chain links TRBV28 with TRBJ2-1; D is ambiguous. The CDR3 has 12 amino acids. CDR1 and CDR2 (germline): MDHEN, SYDVKM. The V gene lost 4 bases and the J gene lost 7 bases, with 8 bases spanning the gap. As DNA, the CDR3 is TGTGCCAGCAGTTCCAAGCAAAATGAGCAGTTCTTC. This sequence encodes CASSSKQNEQFF.

This clone was counted only a few times. The J gene is TRBJ2-7, the V gene TRBV5-4, with 10 bases that match TRBD2. Looked up from germline, CDR1 is SGHNT and CDR2 is YYREEE (reference sequence). The CDR3 covers 15 residues. The V gene end was trimmed by 0 bases and the J gene end by 4 bases; junction bases not matched to a gene: 4. CDR3 region: CASSLGPLAGYEQYF. CDR3 nucleotide sequence: TGTGCCAGCAGCTTGGGGCCACTAGCGGGGTACGAGCAGTACTTC. Based on the CDR3 plus reference TRBV5-4 and TRBJ2-7, the full variable domain is ETGVTQSPTHLIKTRGQQVTLRCSSQSGHNTVSWYQQALGQGPQFIFQYYREEENGRGNFPPRFSGLQFPNYSSELNVNALELDDSALYLCASSLGPLAGYEQYFGPGTRLTVT.

This clone was seen a few times. The chain joins TRBV6-6 to TRBJ2-7; 8 bases line up with TRBD1. This CDR3 comprises 12 residues. V lost 2 bases, J lost 13 bases, and 7 bases stayed unmatched. The V gene's germline CDR1 is MNHNY and CDR2 SVGAGI (reference sequence). CDR3 in amino acids: CASSYAADRAYF. Written as DNA, the CDR3 is TGTGCCAGCAGTTACGCTGCGGACAGGGCTTACTTC.

This clone occurred a few times. The chain carries TRBV27 and TRBJ2-3; 10 nucleotides line up with TRBD2. The germline V gene encodes CDR1 MNHEY and CDR2 SMNVEV (reference sequence). This CDR3 contains 16 residues. J gave up 3 bases and V 6 bases, and 9 bases lay outside the gene matches. The CDR3 loop reads CASRRVALAGTDTQYF. In DNA, the CDR3 is TGTGCCAGCAGGCGCGTCGCACTAGCGGGAACAGATACGCAGTATTTT.

The chain recombines TRBV25-1 with TRBJ2-3; D ambiguous. The CDR3 is 16 amino acids. V lost 4 bases and J 5 bases, leaving 19 bases between the germline ends. Looked up from germline, CDR1 is MGHDK and CDR2 is SYGVNS. CDR3 DNA: TGTGCCAGCAGTGGACCCAGACTCCAGTGGGGAGATACGCAGTATTTT. Protein: CASSGPRLQWGDTQYF.

The gene calls are TRBV13 and TRBJ1-6; unclear D gene. The CDR3 has 15 residues. Germline V lookup: CDR1 PRHDT, CDR2 FYEKMQ (reference sequence). V was pared by 2 bases and J by 10 bases, with 15 bases between. The CDR3, as DNA: TGTGCCAGCAGCTTACGTGGATTACCAAACTCACCCCTCCACTTT. This codes for CASSLRGLPNSPLHF.

J is TRBJ2-5 and V is TRBV5-1; 10 bases align to TRBD1. The V gene end was trimmed by 4 bases and the J gene end by 5 bases; junction bases not matched to a gene: 8. Germline values: CDR1 SGHRS, CDR2 YFSETQ. The CDR3 is made up of 15 amino acids. The CDR3 DNA sequence: TGCGCCAGCAGCACCGGGACAGGGGTAACGGAGACCCAGTACTTC. Translated, it gives CASSTGTGVTETQYF.

This clone was counted only a few times. The chain has TRBV7-9 and TRBJ2-2, with unresolved D. CDR1 SEHNR and CDR2 FQNEAQ come from the germline V gene (reference sequence). Trimming shortened V by 3 bases and J by 5 bases, and 10 bases separated the two germline ends. The CDR3 totals 14 residues. The CDR3, as DNA: TGTGCCAGCAGCTTCCCTGTTCGAACCGGGGAGCTGTTTTTT. Translating gives CASSFPVRTGELFF.

The V call is TRBV7-2, the J call TRBJ2-1, with D maybe TRBD2 (6 bases). CDR1 is SGHTA and CDR2 is FQGNSA in the germline V gene. This CDR3 is built from 18 residues. Trimming pared 3 bases from V and 0 bases from J, leaving 18 bases between. The CDR3 loop is CASSLRRDSLRSYNEQFF. CDR3 sequence (DNA): TGTGCCAGCAGCTTGCGCCGGGACTCACTACGCTCCTACAATGAGCAGTTCTTC. The complete variable domain, with remaining parts taken from reference TRBV7-2 and TRBJ2-1, reads GAGVSQSPSNKVTEKGKDVELRCDPISGHTALYWYRQSLGQGLEFLIYFQGNSAPDKSGLPSDRFSAERTGGSVSTLTIQRTQQEDSAVYLCASSLRRDSLRSYNEQFFGPGTRLTVL.

V is TRBV6-6 and J is TRBJ1-4; no firm D call. CDR1 is MNHNY, CDR2 SVGAGI, per germline (reference sequence). Trimming removed 6 bases at V and 5 bases at J, with 16 bases between. This CDR3 region has 15 residues. In DNA form, the CDR3 reads TGTGCCAGCAGCCGCCTGGCTCCGCAAAATGAAAAACTGTTTTTT. This translates into CASSRLAPQNEKLFF.

This clone was detected only a few times. The rearrangement links TRBV28 to TRBJ1-5, with unresolved D. Trimming removed 1 base at V and 3 bases at J, with 13 bases between. The CDR3 sequence is 16 residues long. CDR1 is MDHEN, CDR2 SYDVKM, per germline. CDR3 sequence: CASSLLVTIFNQPQHF. The CDR3 nucleotides are TGTGCCAGCAGTTTATTGGTTACGATCTTCAATCAGCCCCAGCATTTT. Together with reference TRBV28 and TRBJ1-5, the CDR3 gives the full variable domain: DVKVTQSSRYLVKRTGEKVFLECVQDMDHENMFWYRQDPGLGLRLIYFSYDVKMKEKGDIPEGYSVSREKKERFSLILESASTNQTSMYLCASSLLVTIFNQPQHFGDGTRLSIL.

The chain combines TRBV28 with TRBJ2-7; possible D gene TRBD2, 5 bases. Germline CDR1 MDHEN, CDR2 SYDVKM. Trimming removed 6 bases at V and 0 bases at J, with 12 bases between. CDR3 length: 14 amino acids. CDR3 in amino acids: CASSRTGSSYEQYF. The CDR3, as DNA: TGTGCCAGCAGCCGGACTGGCAGCTCCTACGAGCAGTACTTC.

This clone was observed a few times. The chain is built from TRBV7-2 and TRBJ2-3, with 7 bases matching TRBD2. The CDR3 runs 14 residues. CDR1 is SGHTA and CDR2 is FQGNSA in the germline V gene. Trimming took 6 bases from V and 1 from J; bases not matched to a gene: 4. CDR3 region: CASRSTSGTDTQYF. DNA of the CDR3: TGTGCCAGCAGGAGCACTAGCGGCACAGATACGCAGTATTTT. Full variable domain (missing parts from reference TRBV7-2 and TRBJ2-3): GAGVSQSPSNKVTEKGKDVELRCDPISGHTALYWYRQSLGQGLEFLIYFQGNSAPDKSGLPSDRFSAERTGGSVSTLTIQRTQQEDSAVYLCASRSTSGTDTQYFGPGTRLTVL.

A few counts support this clone. This sample also contains other DNA sequences that code for the same CDR3. J is TRBJ1-1 and V is TRBV5-4; D remains unclear. From germline, CDR1 is SGHNT and CDR2 YYREEE (reference sequence). V was cut by 4 bases and J by 1 base, with 5 bases left in between. The CDR3 is made up of 12 amino acids. The CDR3 reads CASSLRNTEAFF. CDR3 nucleotide sequence: TGTGCCAGCAGCCTCAGGAACACTGAAGCTTTCTTT. Using reference TRBV5-4 and TRBJ1-1 for the parts outside the CDR3, the full variable domain is ETGVTQSPTHLIKTRGQQVTLRCSSQSGHNTVSWYQQALGQGPQFIFQYYREEENGRGNFPPRFSGLQFPNYSSELNVNALELDDSALYLCASSLRNTEAFFGQGTRLTVV.